What follows are 17 T cell receptor beta chains derived from one specimen sequenced in a study of regulatory T cells in long-lasting Graves disease. As to time point: persistent/refractory GD, antithyroid drugs over 5 years with positive TRAb. With RNA extracted from PBMCs as input, the TCR library was made. The authors built TCR beta libraries using iRepertoire HTBI primers and Arm-PCR of CDR3 regions. TCRdb passed the multiplex PCR reads through MiXCR, listing each CDR3 protein once. The sample has almost 350,000 distinct CDR3 sequences, around a fifth seen once. The sequencing used peripheral blood mononuclear cells (PBMCs), collected when the disease was refractory, from a patient treated with antithyroid drugs. The receptors derive from a female donor with Graves disease.

This clonotype has a count of ten or more. The rearrangement links TRBV28 to TRBJ1-1; D possibly corresponds to TRBD1 (6 bases). Germline-derived CDR1 and CDR2 are MDHEN and SYDVKM. The CDR3 covers 13 residues. Trimming took off 5 bases at V and 7 bases at J, with 14 bases between the two ends. CDR3 sequence: CASSEDSYFEAFF. CDR3 in DNA: TGTGCCAGCAGTGAGGACAGTTACTTTGAAGCTTTCTTT.

The chain joins TRBV19 to TRBJ2-2; tentatively, D is TRBD2 (6 bases). Germline loops: CDR1 LNHDA, CDR2 SQIVND (reference sequence). The CDR3 contains 15 residues. V was trimmed by 6 bases and J by 4 bases, leaving 15 bases between them. The CDR3 sequence is CASRTGAPGTGELFF. The CDR3 nucleotides are TGTGCCAGTAGAACGGGAGCCCCAGGCACCGGGGAGCTGTTTTTT. Complete variable domain (other parts from reference TRBV19 and TRBJ2-2): DGGITQSPKYLFRKEGQNVTLSCEQNLNHDAMYWYRQDPGQGLRLIYYSQIVNDFQKGDIAEGYSVSREKKESFPLTVTSAQKNPTAFYLCASRTGAPGTGELFFGEGSRLTVL.

J is TRBJ2-3 and V is TRBV20-1; the D gene is possibly TRBD2 (5 bases). CDR3 length equals 14 residues. V was cut by 0 bases and J by 1 base, with 8 bases left in between. Germline V gene lookup returns CDR1 DFQATT and CDR2 SNEGSKA (reference sequence). CDR3 amino acids: CSARDFGGTDTQYF. CDR3 coding DNA: TGCAGTGCTAGAGATTTCGGGGGCACAGATACGCAGTATTTT.

In this sample, this clonotype turned up many times. The chain links TRBV19 to TRBJ1-2; 7 bases are a match to TRBD1. The CDR3 extends over 14 amino acids. Germline CDR1 and CDR2: LNHDA and SQIVND (reference sequence). Unmatched junction bases numbered 6, after V lost 5 bases and J lost 3 bases. The CDR3 nucleotides are TGTGCCAGTAGTGAGGACAGGAGCCACTATGGCTACACCTTC. Amino acid sequence: CASSEDRSHYGYTF.

This clonotype showed up many times. The gene calls are TRBV2 and TRBJ1-2, with TRBD1 as a possible D gene (6 bases). V was cut by 8 bases and J by 4 bases, with 11 bases left in between. The CDR3 loop spans 12 amino acids. The V gene's germline CDR1 is SNHLY and CDR2 FYNNEI. CDR3: CASRGRGYGYTF. CDR3 bases: TGTGCCAGCCGGGGCAGGGGCTATGGCTACACCTTC.

This clonotype was seen repeatedly, ten times or more. V is TRBV20-1 and J is TRBJ2-5; weak D call: TRBD2 (5 bases). This CDR3 has 13 amino acids. Germline V gene sequence: CDR1 DFQATT, CDR2 SNEGSKA (reference sequence). The V and J ends lost 2 bases and 3 bases respectively, with 10 bases between them. The CDR3 nucleotides read TGCAGTGCTAGAACTAGTAGGGAAGAGACCCAGTACTTC. Translated, it gives CSARTSREETQYF.

This clonotype was counted between two and nine times. V and J are TRBV27 and TRBJ2-7, with a possible D match to TRBD2 (5 bases). Trimming took 2 bases from V and 2 from J, leaving 13 bases between them. This CDR3 comprises 15 residues. Germline loops: CDR1 MNHEY, CDR2 SMNVEV (reference sequence). This CDR3 is CASSLNGIRTYEQYF. The CDR3 DNA sequence: TGTGCCAGCAGTTTAAACGGGATAAGGACCTACGAGCAGTACTTC.

The table lists this clonotype with many counts. The chain links TRBV18 to TRBJ2-5, with 8 positions matching TRBD2. CDR3 size: 16 residues. CDR1 KGHSH and CDR2 LQKENI come from the germline V gene. V dropped 3 bases and J dropped 5; count of bases not matched to a gene: 11. The chain's CDR3 is CASSPANGRAVETQYF. The CDR3 nucleotides are TGTGCCAGCTCACCCGCGAACGGGAGGGCCGTTGAGACCCAGTACTTC.

This clonotype was counted many times. This chain connects TRBV27 to TRBJ2-7; TRBD1 agrees at 8 bases. This CDR3 spans 14 amino acids. The trim removed 7 bases at V and 6 bases at J, leaving 11 bases unmatched. Germline V gene data show CDR1 as MNHEY and CDR2 as SMNVEV (reference sequence). Written as DNA, the CDR3 is TGTGCCAGCATGGGACGGGACAGGAGCATCGAGCAGTACTTC. This translates into CASMGRDRSIEQYF.

This clonotype was seen ten or more times. In nucleotides, the CDR3 is TGTGCCAGCAGCCTAACACAGGTTACTGAAGCTTTCTTT. This translates into CASSLTQVTEAFF. The chain combines TRBV3-1 with TRBJ1-1, with a tentative D call TRBD1 (5 bases). The CDR3 covers 13 residues. V lost 4 bases and J 5 bases, leaving 11 bases between the germline ends. In germline, CDR1 is LGHDT, CDR2 YNNKEL (reference sequence).

The genes are TRBV5-5 and TRBJ2-7, with D possibly being TRBD1 or TRBD2 (5 bases each). The CDR3 spans 16 residues. Germline V gene sequence: CDR1 SGHKS, CDR2 YYEKEE (reference sequence). The V and J ends lost 2 bases and 3 bases respectively, with 18 bases between them. In DNA, the CDR3 is TGTGCCAGCAGCTTTGGGCTCAGGGAGTGGGGCTACGAGCAGTACTTC. It codes for CASSFGLREWGYEQYF.

In this sample, this clonotype turned up many times. The rearrangement joins TRBV6-2 or TRBV6-3 to TRBJ2-5; no definite D call. The V and J ends lost 5 bases and 4 bases respectively, with 5 bases between them. CDR1 is MNHEY, CDR2 SVGEGT, per germline. The length of the CDR3 is 11 residues. The CDR3 bases are TGTGCCAGCAGTGTAGGAGAGACCCAGTACTTC. Amino acid sequence: CASSVGETQYF.

CDR3 coding DNA: TGTGCCAGCAGCCATTGGGGGGGGGTCCAAGAGACCCAGTACTTC. It is translated as CASSHWGGVQETQYF. The chain links TRBV7-3 to TRBJ2-5, with 7 bases aligning to TRBD2. V gave up 5 bases and J gave up 1 base; unmatched junction bases: 7. CDR1 and CDR2 from the germline V gene are SGHTA and FQGTGA. The CDR3 extends over 15 amino acids.

The J gene is TRBJ1-2, the V gene TRBV5-1; tentative D call: TRBD1 (5 bases). CDR1 is SGHRS and CDR2 is YFSETQ in the germline V gene. CDR3 length: 13 residues. The V and J ends lost 9 bases and 8 bases respectively, with 20 bases between them. Written as DNA, the CDR3 is TGCGCCACTGCTCCGGACACAACTTTCGGCTACACCTTC. This encodes CATAPDTTFGYTF.

This clonotype was seen at least ten times. The rearrangement uses TRBV11-2 and TRBJ2-5; tentatively, D is TRBD2 (5 bases). CDR1 and CDR2 from the germline V gene are SGHAT and FQNNGV. This CDR3 comprises 14 residues. Trimming removed 5 bases at V and 4 bases at J, with 14 bases between. CDR3: CASSAEGVRETQYF. For the CDR3, the DNA is TGTGCCAGCAGCGCCGAGGGAGTCCGAGAGACCCAGTACTTC.

This clonotype was seen a few times. The chain links TRBV7-3 to TRBJ2-1; the D is unclear. Germline lookup yields CDR1 SGHTA and CDR2 FQGTGA. V was pared by 5 bases and J by 5 bases, with 7 bases between. The length of the CDR3 is 12 residues. CDR3 DNA sequence: TGTGCCAGCAGCGGACCGAACAATGAGCAGTTCTTC. Protein: CASSGPNNEQFF.

This clonotype was found many times. The chain employs TRBV20-1 and TRBJ1-1, with D perhaps TRBD1 (6 bases). Germline lookup yields CDR1 DFQATT and CDR2 SNEGSKA (reference sequence). CDR3 length equals 14 residues. Between the trimmed V and J ends, which lost 4 bases and 1 base, there was a span of 13 bases. CDR3 sequence (DNA): TGCAGTGCTATGGGGGGGGCGGGGAACACTGAAGCTTTCTTT. Amino acids: CSAMGGAGNTEAFF.